What follows describes a single T cell receptor beta chain. V lost 3 bases and J 5 bases, leaving 8 bases between the germline ends. The germline gives CDR1 SGDLS, CDR2 YYNGEE. The CDR3 runs 13 residues. Profiling relied on immunoSEQ multiplex PCR, and the TCRdb table lists in-frame clones only, not all of them. Here the sample spans roughly 180,000 clones, about 87% being singletons. The source of the sample is a study of blood T cell repertoires in COVID-19. Looking at the study overall: Whether acute or convalescent, the COVID-19 samples came from the United States, Italy and Spain. The analysed material was cDNA or gDNA that came from T cells, B-cell-depleted T cells, or PBMCs.

This rearrangement joins TRBV9 to TRBJ2-2; no clear D. Sequencing was performed on peripheral blood. The source of this sequence is a woman between 25 and 40 years old with acute or convalescent COVID-19. CDR3 in DNA: TGTGCCAGCAGCGCACTGAGGACCGGGGAGCTGTTTTTT. Amino acid sequence: CASSALRTGELFF.